The rows below give T cell receptor beta chains drawn from one sample of a study of T cell clusters in autoimmune cytopenias. TCRdb reprocessed the multiplex PCR reads and keeps a single row for each CDR3 protein, giving no DNA. This sample's clone table lists around 3,000 distinct CDR3 sequences. The sample comprised peripheral blood. These TCRs come from a human donor with an autoimmune cytopenia or autoimmune hepatitis (not recorded which). Both conserved end residues are part of each CDR3. Fields, in order: CDR3 protein, clone size, V gene, J gene. Part of the rows lack a size; the others show once, few, many or a class for expanded clones.

CASSKERLAGPTYEQYF	NA	TRBV21-1	TRBJ2-7
CASSTTPDRGQYF	medium-sized	TRBV7-2	TRBJ2-4
CASTLGQGHQETQYF	NA	TRBV21-1	TRBJ2-5
CASRERGTGKTQYF	medium-sized	TRBV6-5	TRBJ2-5
CASRARMSSYNEQFF	medium-sized	TRBV27	TRBJ2-1
CASSPSWAEAFF	medium-sized	TRBV18	TRBJ1-1
CASSLVPWRDNQETQYF	NA	TRBV5-6	TRBJ2-5
CASSLQANSYEQYF	NA	TRBV19	TRBJ2-7
CASSQDSLSSGNTIYF	medium-sized	TRBV12-3/TRBV12-4	TRBJ1-3
CAWSVLSTDTQYF	medium-sized	TRBV30	TRBJ2-3
CATSRAKGIGYGYTF	medium-sized	TRBV15	TRBJ1-2
CSVARDRDFTEAFF	medium-sized	TRBV29-1	TRBJ1-1
CASSPPGLGGDNEQFF	medium-sized	TRBV11-2	TRBJ2-1
CASKPKGRVQGSGELFF	NA	TRBV10-3	TRBJ2-2
CASARTAINTEAFF	NA	TRBV10-2	TRBJ1-1
CASTPSKGGGSYNEQFF	medium-sized	TRBV12-3/TRBV12-4	TRBJ2-1
CASSFGSSSYNEQFF	medium-sized	TRBV28	TRBJ2-1
CAWSVRATDTQYF	large	TRBV30	TRBJ2-3
CASSPGTSGEQFF	NA	TRBV4-2	TRBJ2-1
CASSDRGLYEQYF	medium-sized	TRBV27	TRBJ2-7
CSAREVRNTGELFF	NA	TRBV20-1	TRBJ2-2
CASTDTGGAYEQYF	NA	TRBV27	TRBJ2-7
CATSRERVRDTDYNEKLFF	NA	TRBV15	TRBJ1-4
CASSLLMGTDTQYF	medium-sized	TRBV6-6	TRBJ2-3
CASTPDRVNQPQHF	medium-sized	TRBV6-2/TRBV6-3	TRBJ1-5
CASSLMGQTYEQYF	NA	TRBV27	TRBJ2-7
CASRPRGWYEQYF	NA	TRBV27	TRBJ2-7
CASSTANEQFF	medium-sized	TRBV7-6	TRBJ2-1
CASSEGPIDLQDTQYF	medium-sized	TRBV6-1	TRBJ2-3
CASSERPYEQYF	medium-sized	TRBV6-1	TRBJ2-7
CASSHQAGVVGIANTGELFF	NA	TRBV4-2	TRBJ2-2
CASSYRDSLYGYTF	medium-sized	TRBV6-2/TRBV6-3	TRBJ1-2
CASRELVNEQFF	NA	TRBV12-3/TRBV12-4	TRBJ2-1
CASSQDVAGVSTDTQYF	medium-sized	TRBV4-3	TRBJ2-3
CAWIRGGGETQYF	medium-sized	TRBV30	TRBJ2-5
CASSEDRGPYEQYF	large	TRBV19	TRBJ2-7
CASSSTGGKNTGELFF	medium-sized	TRBV5-1	TRBJ2-2
CAAKLAGDVETQYF	medium-sized	TRBV6-2/TRBV6-3	TRBJ2-5
CASSYVGTLREQYF	medium-sized	TRBV6-2/TRBV6-3	TRBJ2-7
CASSEGFAVPYEQYF	NA	TRBV6-5	TRBJ2-7
CSVEPLNTGELFF	large	TRBV29-1	TRBJ2-2
CATSDRISGTDTQYF	medium-sized	TRBV15	TRBJ2-3